Listed below are T cell receptor beta chains from one sample, sequenced in a study of CD8 T cells in ankylosing spondylitis. TCRdb re-called the 5' RACE reads with MiXCR, one entry per CDR3 protein. The sample contains more than 500,000 distinct CDR3 sequences, under 5.5% of which appear only once. Sequencing used blood, either unsorted or a sorted T cell fraction (not recorded which). These TCRs come from a male donor with ankylosing spondylitis. CDR3s include the opening cysteine and the closing phenylalanine or tryptophan. A D gene is named only where the DNA matches it firmly. Clone size appears in some rows only: once, few, many, or a class for an expanded clone.

len	j_gene	d_gene	abundance	v_gene	CDR3nt	CDR3aa
13	TRBJ1-2	.	many	TRBV6-6	TGTGCCAACGCAGTTGACAGAGCTTATGGCTACACCTTC	CANAVDRAYGYTF
15	TRBJ1-2	.	many	TRBV28	TGTGCCAGCAGTAGGCCGGGGACGACTAACTATGGCTACACCTTC	CASSRPGTTNYGYTF
13	TRBJ2-1	.	many	TRBV10-2	TGCGCCAGCAGAAGGGGGAGGGCCAATGAGCAGTTCTTC	CASRRGRANEQFF
14	TRBJ2-7	.	.	TRBV7-6	TGTGCCAGCAGCTTCCAGGATAATCCCTACGAGCAGTACTTC	CASSFQDNPYEQYF
14	TRBJ2-2	.	many	TRBV29-1	TGCAGCGTCCTAACAGGGTCCATGGGCGGGGAGCTGTTTTTT	CSVLTGSMGGELFF
14	TRBJ1-5	.	many	TRBV6-2/TRBV6-3	TGTGCCAGCAGTTACCGGCAGGGAGATCAGCCCCAGCATTTT	CASSYRQGDQPQHF
16	TRBJ2-1	.	many	TRBV12-3/TRBV12-4	TGTGCCAGCAGTTTAAACGGGCGGGGAGGTTACAATGAGCAGTTCTTC	CASSLNGRGGYNEQFF
16	TRBJ1-1	.	few	TRBV4-2	TGTGCCAGCAGCCAAGATTCAGCAGGCATGAACACTGAAGCTTTCTTT	CASSQDSAGMNTEAFF
14	TRBJ2-2	.	many	TRBV5-1	TGCGCCAGCAGCTTGAACACTAAGGCCGGGGAGCTGTTTTTT	CASSLNTKAGELFF
12	TRBJ2-7	.	many	TRBV14	TGTGCCAGCAGCCGGACACCTTCAAATATGCACTTC	CASSRTPSNMHF
14	TRBJ1-1	.	many	TRBV7-2	TGTGCCAGCAGCTTTGGAGTGGGGTACACTGAAGCTTTCTTT	CASSFGVGYTEAFF
13	TRBJ2-7	TRBD1	many	TRBV20-1	TGCAGTGCTCAAGGGGACAGCTTCTACGAGCAGTACTTC	CSAQGDSFYEQYF
16	TRBJ2-1	.	many	TRBV7-2	TGTGCCAGCAGCTTAGTCTGGGTGAGCTCCTACAATGAGCAGTTCTTC	CASSLVWVSSYNEQFF
14	TRBJ1-1	.	many	TRBV4-2	TGTGCCAGCAGCCGAGGGACACGGAACACTGAAGCTTTCTTT	CASSRGTRNTEAFF
15	TRBJ1-2	.	few	TRBV7-3	TGTGCCAGCAGCTTAATCCGTGGAGGGGACTATGGCTACACCTTC	CASSLIRGGDYGYTF
15	TRBJ2-7	.	.	TRBV29-1	TGCAGCGTTGACGGCGGCAGGGGACTTTCCTACGAGCAGTACTTC	CSVDGGRGLSYEQYF
15	TRBJ1-5	.	.	TRBV20-1	TGCAGTGCTAGAGATTGGGGGGAGGGCAATCAGCCCCAGCATTTT	CSARDWGEGNQPQHF
12	TRBJ1-2	.	few	TRBV30	TGTGCCTGGGACCTCTCGACAGGCGGCTACACCTTC	CAWDLSTGGYTF
17	TRBJ1-2	.	many	TRBV12-3/TRBV12-4	TGTGCCAGCAGTTTAGGCGGATTAGAGGAGAGGAACTATGGCTACACCTTC	CASSLGGLEERNYGYTF
17	TRBJ2-5	.	.	TRBV11-2	TGTGCCAGCAGCTTAGAAGGGTTTGGGGGCTATCAAGAGACCCAGTACTTC	CASSLEGFGGYQETQYF
12	TRBJ2-1	.	.	TRBV20-1	TGCAGTGCTAGACTAGAGTACAATGAGCAGTTCTTC	CSARLEYNEQFF
15	TRBJ2-7	TRBD2	many	TRBV4-1	TGCGCCAGCAGCCTGACAGCGGGAATCTCCTACGAGCAGTACTTC	CASSLTAGISYEQYF
16	TRBJ1-2	.	many	TRBV25-1	TGTGCCAGCATTAGGGGCAGTCGCGGGCGGGGTCGTGGCTACACCTTC	CASIRGSRGRGRGYTF
11	TRBJ1-6	.	many	TRBV28	TGTGCCAGCAGTTTAATGGGGAGTCTCCACTTT	CASSLMGSLHF
16	TRBJ2-5	.	many	TRBV29-1	TGCAGCGTCTCACCCCAGGGGCGGCGAAACCAAGAGACCCAGTACTTC	CSVSPQGRRNQETQYF
14	TRBJ2-3	.	few	TRBV5-1	TGCGCCAGCAGCCCTGGTCGGTTCCCAGATACGCAGTATTTT	CASSPGRFPDTQYF
16	TRBJ2-7	.	many	TRBV28	TGTGCCAGCTTGTCGGCCAGGGCCGAGACCTCCTACGAGCAGTACTTC	CASLSARAETSYEQYF
17	TRBJ2-5	.	many	TRBV5-6	TGTGCCAGCAGCTTACCTCCGGGACATCCTTTCCAAGAGACCCAGTACTTC	CASSLPPGHPFQETQYF
14	TRBJ2-5	TRBD2	many	TRBV5-1	TGCGCCAGCAGCCCCTTAGCGGGAGTCGAGACCCAGTACTTC	CASSPLAGVETQYF
16	TRBJ1-4	.	.	TRBV15	TGTGCCACCAGCAGAGATCCCTTGGCGTGGAGTGAAAAACTGTTTTTT	CATSRDPLAWSEKLFF
16	TRBJ2-1	TRBD2	many	TRBV29-1	TGCAGCGCGAGGGGGGGAATTTTAGCGGGAGCACATGAGCAGTTCTTC	CSARGGILAGAHEQFF
15	TRBJ1-1	TRBD1	.	TRBV18	TGTGCCAGCTCACCGTCCGCAGGGGGGGACACTGAAGCTTTCTTT	CASSPSAGGDTEAFF
13	TRBJ2-7	.	.	TRBV6-1	TGTGCCAGCAGAAGGGGACAAGACTACGAGCAGTACTTC	CASRRGQDYEQYF
13	TRBJ1-1	.	many	TRBV3-1	TGTGCCAGCAACCGTAATGGGGGCGATGAAGCTTTCTTT	CASNRNGGDEAFF
14	TRBJ1-2	.	many	TRBV18	TGTGCCAGCTCACCTGGACAGTCCATGATGGGCTACACCTTC	CASSPGQSMMGYTF
16	TRBJ1-2	.	many	TRBV7-9	TGTGCCAGCAGCCCCCGCTGGGGGGCCACTAACTATGGCTACACCTTC	CASSPRWGATNYGYTF
16	TRBJ1-5	.	.	TRBV20-1	TGCAGTGCTAGAGATCCACGAGGGAACAGCAATCAGCCCCAGCATTTT	CSARDPRGNSNQPQHF
12	TRBJ2-1	TRBD1	many	TRBV6-2/TRBV6-3	TGTGCCAGCCTTCAGCCCCCAGGGGGCTTATATTTC	CASLQPPGGLYF
16	TRBJ1-3	.	many	TRBV5-1	TGCGCCAGCAGCTTGGGCGCGCGGTTCTCTGGAAACACCATATATTTT	CASSLGARFSGNTIYF
13	TRBJ2-5	.	many	TRBV12-3/TRBV12-4	TGTGCCAGCAGTTTTGGAAGAGGAGAGACCCAGTACTTC	CASSFGRGETQYF
14	TRBJ2-3	.	many	TRBV5-1	TGCGCCACTTCTCAAGTGGACGGGGCAGATACGCAGTATTTT	CATSQVDGADTQYF
16	TRBJ1-6	.	many	TRBV20-1	TGCAGTGCTAGCCCCAACCCCTTGGGGCCCAATTCACCCCTCCACTTT	CSASPNPLGPNSPLHF
14	TRBJ1-2	.	many	TRBV29-1	TGCAGCGTTGAAGACCGGGCAGGGGTCAGCGGCTACACCTTC	CSVEDRAGVSGYTF
13	TRBJ2-2	.	.	TRBV7-2	TGTGCCAGCAGCTTAGCCCCCCTCGGGGAGCTGTTTTTT	CASSLAPLGELFF
16	TRBJ2-1	TRBD2	few	TRBV30	TGTGCCTGGAGCCGACTAGCGGGAGGGGTTATCCATGAGCAGTTCTTC	CAWSRLAGGVIHEQFF
17	TRBJ2-5	TRBD1	many	TRBV7-8	TGTGCCAGCAGCTTAACCGGGACAGGGACTCGCCGAGAGACCCAGTACTTC	CASSLTGTGTRRETQYF
16	TRBJ2-3	.	few	TRBV4-3	TGCGCCAGCAGCCAAGAAAACCAGTTTAGCACAGATACGCAGTATTTT	CASSQENQFSTDTQYF
15	TRBJ2-7	TRBD2	many	TRBV29-1	TGCAGCGTGCTCACCGGGACTAGCGGGTTCAACGAGCAGTACTTC	CSVLTGTSGFNEQYF
11	TRBJ2-7	.	many	TRBV20-1	TGCAGTGCTGGCCGGGCCTACGAGCAGTACTTC	CSAGRAYEQYF
16	TRBJ1-4	.	many	TRBV27	TGTGCCAGCAGTCCTTTGAGGGGCCCAACTAATGAAAAACTGTTTTTT	CASSPLRGPTNEKLFF
13	TRBJ2-7	.	many	TRBV28	TGTGCCAGCAGTTCTGCGAGCTCCTACGAGCAGTACTTC	CASSSASSYEQYF
14	TRBJ2-3	.	many	TRBV12-3/TRBV12-4	TGTGCCAGCAGTTTACGGTTCCCCACAGATACGCAGTATTTT	CASSLRFPTDTQYF